This record looks at one TCR beta chain sequence and its context. This sample is part of a study of blood T cell repertoires in COVID-19. The overall study: Sites in the United States, Italy and Spain provided acute and convalescent COVID-19 samples. The analysed material was cDNA or gDNA that came from T cells, B-cell-depleted T cells, or PBMCs.

V was pared by 8 bases and J by 4 bases, with 8 bases between. CDR3 length equals 11 residues. Under the authors' procedure: Estimation of nucleated cell counts was performed using reference gene primer amplification. Libraries were prepared by immunoSEQ multiplex PCR; TCRdb keeps only in-frame clonotypes and omits some of them. The DNA was the basis for D and trimming; V, J and clone size are from that table. The sample consists of about 240,000 clones, about 83% of them appearing once. The V call is TRBV12-3 or TRBV12-4, the J call TRBJ1-2; D is unclear. This sequence was found in a human donor in a cohort sampled during active COVID-19. Sample: peripheral blood. The CDR3 nucleotides are TGTGCCAGCCGGGGTTTCTATGGCTACACCTTC. This codes for CASRGFYGYTF.